Below, one T cell receptor beta chain is given with its context. Its antigen is still unknown. The germline V gene has CDR1 SNHLY and CDR2 FYNNEI. Trimming took 8 bases from V and 0 from J; bases not matched to a gene: 11. The CDR3 is made up of 17 amino acids. This sample is drawn from a study of T cell responses to AZD1222 COVID-19 vaccine. Produced via immunoSEQ multiplex PCR; TCRdb's table is partial and in-frame only. The sample holds more than 30,000 clones, approximately 90% seen once. General study points: Among the donors, most were white British and more were female, and clonal diversity was possibly underestimated. Spike-wide vaccine-associated CD4 TCRs dominated at 160-218 and 743-854. None of the repertoires were sampled until the peak T cell response had passed.

J is TRBJ2-2 and V is TRBV2; 8 bases align to TRBD2. This specimen was peripheral blood, taken on day 0 of AZD1222 vaccination. The clonotype comes from an adult in good health. CDR3: CASSRTSGGANTGELFF. The DNA for the CDR3 is TGTGCCAGCTCCCGAACCAGCGGGGGCGCGAACACCGGGGAGCTGTTTTTT.